What follows describes a single TCR beta chain. This clonotype appeared many times. Its recognized antigen is unknown. Base qualities are not provided; no much larger clone lies one nucleotide away. The data originate from a study of response to subunit inactivated influenza vaccine (dated 2018 in TCRdb). Broadly, across the study: To follow how T cells responded to a trivalent subunit inactivated influenza vaccine, the researchers relied on deep quantitative profiling of the T cell receptor repertoire. On the study overall, not on this receptor specifically: The authors proposed that each seasonal influenza vaccination may bring in only a limited number of new T cells.

The CDR3 covers 16 residues, taking in both the cysteine and the phenylalanine. Solely the CDR3 DNA is kept, with 48 bases framed from the first base. As encoded in the germline V gene, CDR1 is LGHNA while CDR2 is YSLEER. Trimming removed 0 bases from V and 3 bases from J, leaving 12 bases between the germline ends. Library construction relied on RT-PCR. Sequenced using an Illumina HiSeq 2500. TCRdb cleaned the public reads at Q25 with fastp, built clones with MiXCR and kept in-frame beta chains. Entries that share a CDR3 protein sequence are merged under the most common genes and DNA. The table for this sample lists 500,000 to 550,000 distinct CDR3 sequences; around a quarter of them were counted only once. 2.8% of the sample comes from the top ten. This sample also appeared in a second study, on T cells expressing NK-cell markers. As described in the second report: The TCR beta cDNA libraries were made using 5'RACE template switching, a step that added both a universal primer site and unique molecular identifiers. TCR beta-chain repertoires were profiled in sorted CD3+CD56+NKG2C+, CD3+CD56+NKG2C- and CD3+CD56-NKG2C+ T-cell subsets from several donors. Among the eight sequenced donors, only one was HCMV-seronegative, while the other seven were HCMV-seropositive. To restrict sorting to alphabetaTCR-expressing T cells, an anti-gammadeltaTCR antibody was added in several experiments. In 6 or 7 donors, the dominant CD3+CD56+NKG2C+ clonotypes ranked among the top 10 CD8+ clonotypes, making up roughly 1.0-7.0% of CD8+ T cells. Those dominant clonotypes were again the most abundant among CD3+CD56-NKG2C+ cells in a handful of donors, at about 25-60.1%. Whether the expanded NKG2C-expressing T cell clones were specific for HCMV antigens remained unclear. The study sequenced eight donors, all healthy volunteers chosen at random: three men and five women. HCMV-specific IgG was detected in serum with a commercial ELISA kit to determine HCMV serostatus. Peripheral blood mononuclear cells were isolated from blood by Ficoll density gradient centrifugation. CD4+ and CD8+ T cells were isolated from PBMC by magnetic immunoseparation with Miltenyi isolation kits. Priming for cDNA synthesis came from the TCR beta constant segment, and two successive PCR amplification steps followed. Libraries were sequenced as 2 x 150 bp reads on Illumina HiSeq 2000/2500, MiSeq or NextSeq. MIGEC was used to demultiplex reads and group reads by UMI, and MiTCR was used to assemble and quantify clonotypes. To remove erroneous sequences, TCR cDNA sequences were retained only when supported by two or more reads. The tcR package was used for downstream repertoire analysis, with clonotypes matched between fractions based on CDR3 nucleotide sequence plus V segment. VDJmatch was used to annotate antigen specificity against VDJdb, with one amino acid substitution in CDR3 allowed.

This TCR came from a man aged 50 to 60 who received an inactivated influenza vaccine. Donor details come from another sample of the same person, matched by shared clones. Recombination joined TRBV4-3 with TRBJ2-1; possibly the D gene is TRBD2, per 5 matching bases. Specimen: CD4+ T cells sorted from PBMCs, collected about 13 days after vaccination. The nucleotide sequence is TGCGCCAGCAGCCAAGATTACGGACTCGACTACAATGAGCAGTTCTTC. Its translation reads: CASSQDYGLDYNEQFF.